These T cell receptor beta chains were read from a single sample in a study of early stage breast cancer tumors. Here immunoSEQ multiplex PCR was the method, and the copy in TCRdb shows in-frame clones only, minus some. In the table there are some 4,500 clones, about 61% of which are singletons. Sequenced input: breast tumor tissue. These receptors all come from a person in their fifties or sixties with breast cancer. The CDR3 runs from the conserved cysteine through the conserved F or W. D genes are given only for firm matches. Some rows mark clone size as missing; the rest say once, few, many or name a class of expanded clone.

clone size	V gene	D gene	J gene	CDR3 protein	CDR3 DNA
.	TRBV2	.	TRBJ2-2	CASSEKKGHYTGELFF	TGTGCCAGCAGTGAGAAAAAGGGACACTACACCGGGGAGCTGTTTTTT
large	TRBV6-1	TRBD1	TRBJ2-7	CASSEARWTGYEQYF	TGTGCCAGCAGTGAAGCCAGATGGACAGGCTACGAGCAGTACTTC
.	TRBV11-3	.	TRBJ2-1	CASRPRGTYNEQFF	TGTGCCAGCAGGCCTAGGGGTACCTACAATGAGCAGTTCTTC
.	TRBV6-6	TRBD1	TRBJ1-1	CASSSGQGDEAFF	TGTGCCAGCAGTTCGGGACAGGGAGATGAAGCTTTCTTT
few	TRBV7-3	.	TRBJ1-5	CASSLTLDQPQHF	TGTGCCAGCAGCTTAACGTTGGATCAGCCCCAGCATTTT
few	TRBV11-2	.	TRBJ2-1	CASSYTLNNEQFF	TGTGCCAGCAGCTACACTCTAAACAATGAGCAGTTCTTC
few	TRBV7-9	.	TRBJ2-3	CASSETASSTDTQYF	TGTGCCAGCAGCGAGACAGCGTCTAGCACAGATACGCAGTATTTT
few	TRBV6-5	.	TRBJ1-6	CASRVQGDRNSPLHF	TGTGCCAGCAGAGTGCAGGGAGATCGTAATTCACCCCTCCACTTT
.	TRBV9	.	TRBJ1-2	CASSVTGTTGSMGYTF	TGTGCCAGCAGCGTCACCGGGACAACGGGGTCTATGGGCTACACCTTC
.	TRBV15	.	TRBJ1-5	CATRAGNNQPQHF	TGTGCCACCAGGGCAGGAAACAATCAGCCCCAGCATTTT
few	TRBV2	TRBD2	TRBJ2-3	CASSAGLDADTQYF	TGTGCCAGCAGTGCGGGACTAGACGCAGATACGCAGTATTTT
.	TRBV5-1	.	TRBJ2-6	CASSLGPGTGANVLTF	TGCGCCAGCAGCTTGGGTCCAGGGACTGGGGCCAACGTCCTGACTTTC
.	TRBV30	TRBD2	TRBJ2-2	CAWGFSGGADGELFF	TGTGCCTGGGGATTTAGCGGGGGGGCGGACGGGGAGCTGTTTTTT
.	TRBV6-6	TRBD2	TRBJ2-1	CASEAGSPPNEQFF	TGTGCCAGCGAAGCGGGGTCCCCCCCCAATGAGCAGTTCTTC
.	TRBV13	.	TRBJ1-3	CASSLDSSSGNTIYF	TGTGCCAGCAGCTTGGACAGCTCCTCTGGAAACACCATATATTTT
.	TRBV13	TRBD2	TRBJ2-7	CASSPSSGTSYEQYF	TGTGCCAGCAGTCCATCAAGCGGGACCTCCTACGAGCAGTACTTC
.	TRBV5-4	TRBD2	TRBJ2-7	CASSLGGSPSYEQYF	TGTGCCAGCAGCTTGGGCGGGAGCCCATCCTACGAGCAGTACTTC
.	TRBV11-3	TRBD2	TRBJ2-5	CASSLAGLAGVGETQYF	TGTGCCAGCAGCTTAGCGGGGCTAGCGGGAGTTGGGGAGACCCAGTACTTC
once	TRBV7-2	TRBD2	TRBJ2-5	CASSLNWLAGETQYF	TGTGCCAGCAGCTTAAATTGGCTAGCGGGGGAGACCCAGTACTTC
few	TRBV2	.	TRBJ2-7	CASSEAPAASSYEQYF	TGTGCCAGCAGTGAAGCCCCCGCAGCCAGCTCCTACGAGCAGTACTTC
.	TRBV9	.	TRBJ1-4	CASSGQKTNEKLFF	TGTGCCAGCAGCGGACAGAAAACTAATGAAAAACTGTTTTTT
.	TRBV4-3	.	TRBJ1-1	CASSQDRGVTHQAFF	TGCGCCAGCAGCCAAGATCGGGGTGTCACACATCAAGCTTTCTTT
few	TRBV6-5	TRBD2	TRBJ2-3	CASSLIAGGGTDTQYF	TGTGCCAGCAGTTTAATAGCGGGGGGAGGGACAGATACGCAGTATTTT
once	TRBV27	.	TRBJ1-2	CASSFTGALGYTF	TGTGCCAGCAGTTTTACGGGGGCTTTGGGCTACACCTTC
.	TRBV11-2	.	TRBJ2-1	CASSTTVGRKNEQFF	TGTGCCAGCAGCACGACCGTAGGGCGAAAAAATGAGCAGTTCTTC
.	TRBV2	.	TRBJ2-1	CASRRNSYEQFF	TGTGCCAGCAGGCGGAATAGCTATGAGCAGTTCTTC
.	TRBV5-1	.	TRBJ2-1	CASSLAGRYNEQFF	TGCGCCAGCAGCTTGGCGGGACGCTACAATGAGCAGTTCTTC
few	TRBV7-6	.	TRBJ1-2	CASSPGTLLYTF	TGTGCCAGCAGCCCGGGGACCCTCTTATACACCTTC
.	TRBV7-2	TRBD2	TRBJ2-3	CASSITQSSGGRTDTQYF	TGTGCCAGCAGTATTACCCAATCCAGCGGGGGGCGCACAGATACGCAGTATTTT
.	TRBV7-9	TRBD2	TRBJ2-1	CASSPGLAGIYNEQFF	TGTGCCAGCAGCCCCGGTCTAGCGGGGATCTACAATGAGCAGTTCTTC
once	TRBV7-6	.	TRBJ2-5	CASSFTLGKETQYF	TGTGCCAGCAGCTTCACGCTGGGTAAAGAGACCCAGTACTTC
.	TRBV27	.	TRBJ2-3	CASSLFSVGESDTQYF	TGTGCCAGCAGTTTATTTTCGGTTGGGGAATCAGATACGCAGTATTTT
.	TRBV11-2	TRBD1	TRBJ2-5	CASSSDRVETQYF	TGTGCCAGCAGCTCGGACAGGGTCGAGACCCAGTACTTC
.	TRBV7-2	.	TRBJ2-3	CASSFGFGAGRTWIDTQYF	TGTGCCAGCAGCTTTGGGTTCGGTGCGGGTCGTACGTGGATAGATACGCAGTATTTT
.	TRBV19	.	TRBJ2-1	CASSIGVTNGEQFF	TGTGCCAGTAGTATAGGGGTTACCAATGGTGAGCAGTTCTTC
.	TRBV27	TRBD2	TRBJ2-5	CASSPDRLAAPTQYF	TGTGCCAGCAGCCCGGATCGGCTAGCGGCTCCGACCCAGTACTTC
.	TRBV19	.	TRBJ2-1	CASSIGANNEQFF	TGTGCCAGTAGTATAGGCGCCAACAATGAGCAGTTCTTC
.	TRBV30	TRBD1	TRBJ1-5	CAWSPPGQGGGQPQHF	TGTGCCTGGAGTCCACCCGGACAGGGAGGTGGGCAGCCCCAGCATTTT
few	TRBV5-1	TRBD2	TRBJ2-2	CASSGGLAGDPSVTGELFF	TGCGCCAGCAGCGGAGGACTAGCGGGGGACCCGAGCGTCACCGGGGAGCTGTTTTTT
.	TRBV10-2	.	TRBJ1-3	CASKRMDGNTIYF	TGCGCCAGCAAGAGGATGGATGGAAACACCATATATTTT
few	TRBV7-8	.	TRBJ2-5	CASSLGEHETQYF	TGTGCCAGCAGCTTAGGGGAACACGAGACCCAGTACTTC
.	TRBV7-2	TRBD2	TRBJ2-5	CASSLTSSGRETQYF	TGTGCCAGCAGCTTAACCTCTAGCGGTAGGGAGACCCAGTACTTC
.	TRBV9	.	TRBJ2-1	CASSVVAGGLPEQFF	TGTGCCAGCAGCGTAGTGGCAGGGGGGTTGCCTGAGCAGTTCTTC
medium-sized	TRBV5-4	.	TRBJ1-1	CASRSTGNTEAFF	TGTGCCAGCAGGAGCACGGGGAACACTGAAGCTTTCTTT
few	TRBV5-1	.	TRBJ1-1	CASSFSGQNTEAFF	TGCGCCAGCAGCTTTTCCGGACAGAACACTGAAGCTTTCTTT
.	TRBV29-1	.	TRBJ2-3	CSVDLQGISTDTQYF	TGCAGCGTTGACTTACAGGGAATTAGCACAGATACGCAGTATTTT
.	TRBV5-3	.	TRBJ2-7	CARSPPRKNGEQYF	TGTGCCAGAAGCCCCCCGCGAAAGAATGGGGAGCAGTACTTC
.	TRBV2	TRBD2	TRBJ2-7	CASRTSGSNPYEQYF	TGTGCCAGCCGGACTAGCGGGAGTAACCCCTACGAGCAGTACTTC
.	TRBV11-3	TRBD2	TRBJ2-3	CASSLGLAGGFSTDTQYF	TGTGCCAGCAGCTTAGGCCTAGCGGGAGGTTTTAGCACAGATACGCAGTATTTT
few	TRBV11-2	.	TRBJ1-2	CASSLESAGSYGYTF	TGTGCCAGCAGCTTAGAGTCGGCAGGGTCCTATGGCTACACCTTC
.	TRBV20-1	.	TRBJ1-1	CSARVRGMGFF	TGCAGTGCTAGAGTTCGAGGGATGGGTTTCTTT
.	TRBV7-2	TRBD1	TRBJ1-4	CASSSGTGRNEKLFF	TGTGCCAGCAGCTCCGGGACAGGGAGGAATGAAAAACTGTTTTTT
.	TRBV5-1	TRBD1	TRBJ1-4	CASSIQTGEGEKLFF	TGCGCCAGCAGCATCCAGACAGGGGAGGGGGAAAAACTGTTTTTT
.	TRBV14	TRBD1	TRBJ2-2	CASRTGTGNTGELFF	TGTGCCAGCAGAACCGGGACAGGGAACACCGGGGAGCTGTTTTTT
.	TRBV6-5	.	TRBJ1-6	CASSYDSGPNSPLHF	TGTGCCAGCAGTTACGATTCAGGGCCTAATTCACCCCTCCACTTT